A selection of T cell receptor beta chains follows, all from one sample in a study of monozygotic twins with inflammatory bowel disease. From its re-call of the 5' RACE reads, TCRdb lists each CDR3 protein once, without DNA. The record lists roughly 160,000 distinct CDR3 sequences, of which the ten most abundant hold approximately 7%. Sequences were obtained from blood. These TCRs come from a human donor with ulcerative colitis or Crohn's disease, or a healthy co-twin of an affected twin (not recorded which). CDR3s include the opening cysteine and the closing phenylalanine or tryptophan.

TRBJ2-7	15	TRBV5-1	CASHHVLAGPYEQYF
TRBJ2-1	17	TRBV25-1	CASTMPPGFRTDNEQFF
TRBJ2-3	18	TRBV11-2	CASSSGLAGGISTDTQYF
TRBJ1-1	12	TRBV29-1	CSVVGGTTEAFF
TRBJ1-1	13	TRBV10-3	CAISERQGVEAFF
TRBJ2-5	14	TRBV20-1	CSASGASGGETQYF
TRBJ1-1	14	TRBV6-1	CASRANTGSTEAFF
TRBJ2-1	20	TRBV11-1	CASSAAPTSRQTPSYNEQFF
TRBJ2-1	15	TRBV6-1	CASTPGLDGHGEQFF
TRBJ1-1	13	TRBV20-1	CSARAAPVTEAFF
TRBJ2-3	17	TRBV6-1	CASSPPLAGGPGDTQYF
TRBJ2-3	18	TRBV11-2	CASSHPASGGPSTDTQYF
TRBJ2-3	14	TRBV7-9	CASSSSGSTDTQYF
TRBJ2-1	15	TRBV19	CASSIEGLAYNEQFF
TRBJ2-2	14	TRBV6-2/TRBV6-3	CASRTSSSTGELFF
TRBJ2-3	15	TRBV9	CASSVAGGRTDTQYF
TRBJ2-5	21	TRBV11-2	CASSVELLGGESRLGLETQYF
TRBJ1-6	20	TRBV6-2/TRBV6-3	CASSLRGYKKLSSYNSPLHF
TRBJ1-1	15	TRBV6-1	CASSDTGTENTEAFF
TRBJ1-2	16	TRBV14	CASSPSWTGYNYGYTF
TRBJ2-7	14	TRBV5-4	CASSKMDGSYEQYF
TRBJ1-4	15	TRBV5-1	CASSTRTGRNEKLFF
TRBJ1-1	13	TRBV30	CAWSVLGNTEAFF
TRBJ2-1	16	TRBV28	CASSPVTGSYYNEQFF
TRBJ2-3	15	TRBV5-4	CASSPRDPSIDTQYF
TRBJ2-3	15	TRBV27	CASSLGPRGTDTQYF
TRBJ1-6	15	TRBV5-4	CASSRSGLLDSPLHF
TRBJ2-3	17	TRBV12-3/TRBV12-4	CASKGGSGRLDTDTQYF
TRBJ2-1	15	TRBV6-1	CASSPQGAAYNEQFF
TRBJ1-5	15	TRBV20-1	CSAGQGARGNQPQHF
TRBJ1-2	14	TRBV6-5	CASSYSWRSYGYTF
TRBJ2-2	16	TRBV5-1	CASSYRTSVGTGELFF
TRBJ1-1	15	TRBV10-3	CATQNPGQGDTEAFF
TRBJ2-3	16	TRBV11-2	CASSLVWRSSTDTQYF
TRBJ2-2	18	TRBV20-1	CSARALKGTGSNTGELFF
TRBJ1-5	18	TRBV11-1	CASSLEGRGTGGNQPQHF
TRBJ1-1	14	TRBV30	CAWSPGGKDTEAFF
TRBJ1-5	12	TRBV20-1	CSAPDGNQPQHF
TRBJ2-7	14	TRBV20-1	CSASLTSGLYEQYF
TRBJ2-1	14	TRBV27	CASSLSVTSLVQFF
TRBJ1-6	13	TRBV19	CASSGNYNSPLHF
TRBJ2-1	14	TRBV5-1	CASSFMVSYNEQFF
TRBJ2-3	12	TRBV27	CASSSTGDTQYF
TRBJ2-1	16	TRBV24-1	CATTDGGAGSKNEQFF
TRBJ2-2	14	TRBV5-5	CASSSDPNTGELFF
TRBJ1-2	15	TRBV7-2	CASSLIGQGAYGYTF
TRBJ2-3	16	TRBV27	CASSSAGTGSTDTQYF
TRBJ1-1	13	TRBV3-1	CASSQGVSTEAFF
TRBJ2-1	15	TRBV6-4	CASSLDGMDRAEQFF
TRBJ2-1	14	TRBV20-1	CSARELAVLDEQFF
TRBJ2-3	15	TRBV7-9	CASSLGSLPTDTQYF
TRBJ1-4	17	TRBV20-1	CSVIRGGAPTTNEKLFF
TRBJ2-1	16	TRBV30	CAWSPNGQPGRNEQFF
TRBJ1-1	15	TRBV7-2	CASSLAQGVNTEAFF